Presented here are 30 T cell receptor beta chains from one specimen sequenced in a study of blood T cells in healthy people across ages. Primers used in a second PCR of roughly 7 to 12 cycles were a sample-barcoded 5' primer and a J-beta primer mix. Each CDR3 protein gets one entry after TCRdb re-called the 5' RACE reads with MiXCR. The sample consists of about 680,000 distinct CDR3 sequences, over 45% of them appearing once. Sample: blood. Receptors originate from a woman aged 55-75 years in good health.

The chain uses TRBV29-1 and TRBJ1-2; D call uncertain. The CDR3 consists of 12 residues. Germline V gene data show CDR1 as SQVTM and CDR2 as ANQGSEA. Trimming took 6 bases from V and 4 from J, leaving 12 bases between them. In nucleotides, the CDR3 is TGCAGCGTCGCGGGAATGAGCTATGGCTACACCTTC. It codes for CSVAGMSYGYTF.

Of note for this clonotype: Mismatch with germline at one junction end may stem from a read error. The V call is TRBV18, the J call TRBJ2-5, with D maybe TRBD1 (5 bases). The V gene's germline CDR1 is KGHSH and CDR2 LQKENI. The CDR3 runs 13 residues. CDR3 amino acids: CTSSQQGDNEQYF. The CDR3 DNA reads TGTACCAGCTCGCAGCAGGGCGACAATGAGCAGTACTTC.

This clonotype was seen more than once but under ten times. The V call is TRBV29-1, the J call TRBJ2-7, with D possibly being TRBD1 (5 bases). Judging by the DNA end, TRBJ2-5 fits better; the J call may be wrong. The CDR3 spans 13 residues. Germline values: CDR1 SQVTM, CDR2 ANQGSEA. As DNA, the CDR3 is TGCAGCGTTGAAGATCTGGGGCCGGAGACCCAGTACTTC. Amino acid sequence: CSVEDLGPETQYF.

The rearrangement links TRBV7-9 to TRBJ2-1; D tentatively reads TRBD1 or TRBD2 (7 bases each). CDR1 and CDR2 (germline): SEHNR, FQNEAQ (reference sequence). CDR3 length: 15 amino acids. The germline V and J ends were trimmed by 0 bases and 8 bases, with 14 bases remaining between them. The CDR3 bases are TGTGCCAGCAGCTTAGCCAGGGGGGGAGGCGATGAGCAGTTCTTC. Amino acids: CASSLARGGGDEQFF.

A word on this clonotype: The germline gene is not matched at one end of the junction; a read error may be the cause. The chain is built from TRBV14 and TRBJ2-1; no definite D call. Germline V gene lookup returns CDR1 SGHDN and CDR2 FVKESK. CDR3 size: 11 residues. Here the CDR3 reads CASNQKGEQFF. The CDR3 DNA follows: TGTGCCAGCAACCAAAAGGGTGAGCAGTTCTTC.

The chain links TRBV29-1 to TRBJ2-3, with 7 bases aligning to TRBD2. The CDR3 totals 15 residues. Germline values: CDR1 SQVTM, CDR2 ANQGSEA. V gave up 6 bases and J gave up 5 bases; unmatched junction bases: 14. This CDR3 is CSVAMAGEWVDTQYF. In DNA, the CDR3 is TGCAGCGTGGCTATGGCGGGAGAGTGGGTAGATACGCAGTATTTT.

The rearrangement joins TRBV7-2 to TRBJ1-2; no clear D gene. Germline values: CDR1 SGHTA, CDR2 FQGNSA. This CDR3 is 13 amino acids long. V gave up 0 bases and J gave up 4 bases, with 6 bases separating them. Written as DNA, the CDR3 is TGTGCCAGCAGCTTAGCAACCCCCTATGGCTACACCTTC. Protein sequence: CASSLATPYGYTF.

In this sample, this clonotype turned up a few times. The chain uses TRBV9 and TRBJ2-5; the D call may be TRBD1 or TRBD2 (5 bases each). Germline CDR1 reads SGDLS; CDR2 reads YYNGEE. Trimming pared 3 bases from V and 5 bases from J, leaving 17 bases between. The CDR3 spans 15 residues. The CDR3 DNA is TGTGCCAGCAGCGCCGGGGCGACACGAGGGGAGACCCAGTACTTC. This translates into CASSAGATRGETQYF.

V is TRBV7-2 and J is TRBJ2-7; D perhaps matches TRBD2 (5 bases). The V gene lost 2 bases and the J gene lost 6 bases, with 17 bases spanning the gap. Germline V gene data show CDR1 as SGHTA and CDR2 as FQGNSA. CDR3 length equals 15 residues. Here the CDR3 DNA reads TGTGCCAGCAGCTTATATATTTGGGCGGGCCCCGAGCAGTACTTC. As protein: CASSLYIWAGPEQYF.

Note on this clonotype: Possible read error: a much larger clone is one base away. The gene calls are TRBV7-2 and TRBJ2-1; no definite D call. Deletions cut 4 bases from V and 10 bases from J, with 8 bases between. CDR3 length: 11 residues. CDR1 is SGHTA, CDR2 FQGNSA, per germline. CDR3 in amino acids: CASSSHQEQFF. The CDR3 DNA reads as TGTGCCAGCAGCTCGCATCAGGAGCAGTTCTTC.

About this clonotype itself: A much larger clone is a single base away; this may be a read error. The chain carries TRBV6-5 and TRBJ2-4; a weak D match, TRBD1 (5 bases). The J call may be mistaken, given a closer DNA end match to TRBJ2-7. Germline CDR1 is MNHEY and CDR2 is SVGAGI. The length of the CDR3 is 14 residues. The CDR3, as DNA: TGTGCCAGCAGTGACGACAGTCTTCGGGACGAGCAGTACTTC. As protein: CASSDDSLRDEQYF.

This clonotype was counted a few times. This chain links TRBV4-3 with TRBJ2-6; D unclear. The CDR3 contains 18 residues. The ends were cut back, 0 bases at V and 0 bases at J, with 12 bases in the middle. In germline, CDR1 is LGHNA, CDR2 YSLEER. This CDR3 is CASSQDTQTSSGANVLTF. The CDR3 nucleotides read TGCGCCAGCAGCCAAGATACACAGACGAGCTCTGGGGCCAACGTCCTGACTTTC.

This clonotype appeared a few times. The chain recombines TRBV12-3 or TRBV12-4 with TRBJ2-4, with 8 bases fitting TRBD2. V lost 5 bases and J lost 2; bases outside the gene matches: 5. This CDR3 comprises 15 residues. The chain's CDR3 is CASSLGSGTKNIQYF. CDR3 coding DNA: TGTGCCAGCAGTCTAGGTAGCGGGACCAAAAACATTCAGTACTTC.

The chain has TRBV7-9 and TRBJ2-2; D call uncertain. This CDR3 region has 13 residues. The V gene's germline CDR1 is SEHNR and CDR2 FQNEAQ (reference sequence). Trimming shortened V by 2 bases and J by 6 bases, and 7 bases separated the two germline ends. The DNA of the CDR3 is TGTGCCAGCAGCTTACTGCCTCCCGGGGAGCTGTTTTTT. As protein: CASSLLPPGELFF.

Notes on this clonotype: This may be a read error: a much more frequent sequence differs by one nucleotide. This chain joins TRBV7-2 and TRBJ2-3, with D perhaps matching TRBD2 (5 bases). The CDR3 runs to 15 residues. Deletions cut 5 bases from V and 4 bases from J, with 16 bases between. Per the germline V gene, CDR1 is SGHTA and CDR2 is FQGNSA. The CDR3 loop is CASSPRRLSADTQYF. DNA of the CDR3: TGTGCCAGCAGCCCCCGCAGACTATCAGCAGATACGCAGTATTTT.

This chain connects TRBV29-1 to TRBJ1-2; D remains unclear. Germline V gene lookup returns CDR1 SQVTM and CDR2 ANQGSEA. This CDR3 region has 11 residues. V lost 2 bases and J lost 8, with 9 bases in between. CDR3 sequence (DNA): TGCAGCGTTGAATCGAGGTACGGCTACACCTTC. This gives the protein CSVESRYGYTF.

The chain combines TRBV20-1 with TRBJ2-1; possibly TRBD2 for D (6 bases). V was cut by 6 bases and J by 4 bases, with 19 bases left in between. This CDR3 has 15 amino acids. Germline V gives CDR1 DFQATT, CDR2 SNEGSKA (reference sequence). The CDR3 coding sequence is TGCAGTGCCGTACGCAGGAGGGCCCGGTACAATGAGCAGTTCTTC. It is translated as CSAVRRRARYNEQFF.

This rearrangement joins TRBV20-1 to TRBJ2-1, with TRBD2 as a possible D gene (5 bases). Germline lookup yields CDR1 DFQATT and CDR2 SNEGSKA (reference sequence). The CDR3 is made up of 15 amino acids. V gave up 3 bases and J gave up 6 bases, with 18 bases separating them. The CDR3 bases are TGCAGTGCTAGTGTGGGGTCCCGGGGTTCCAATGAGCAGTTCTTC. Amino acids: CSASVGSRGSNEQFF.

In the case of this clonotype: One junction end does not reproduce the germline sequence, and a read error may be involved. The rearrangement uses TRBV4-3 and TRBJ1-3; weak D call: TRBD1 (6 bases). CDR3 size: 15 residues. Germline lookup yields CDR1 LGHNA and CDR2 YSLEER. Written as DNA, the CDR3 is TGCGCCGGCAGCCAGGACAGCAGCTCTGGAAACACCATATATTTT. Amino acid sequence: CAGSQDSSSGNTIYF.

Details on this clonotype: Germline and junction disagree at one end, which may indicate a read error. The chain recombines TRBV7-9 with TRBJ1-1; D perhaps matches TRBD1 (5 bases). Germline CDR1 SEHNR, CDR2 FQNEAQ (reference sequence). This CDR3 has 15 amino acids. The CDR3: CASSRRGRWNTGAFF. In DNA, the CDR3 is TGTGCCAGCAGCCGCCGGGGACGGTGGAACACTGGAGCTTTCTTT. The entire variable domain, with the rest obtained from reference TRBV7-9 and TRBJ1-1, is as follows: DTGVSQNPRHKITKRGQNVTFRCDPISEHNRLYWYRQTLGQGPEFLTYFQNEAQLEKSRLLSDRFSAERPKGSFSTLEIQRTEQGDSAMYLCASSRRGRWNTGAFFGQGTRLTVV.

CDR3 coding DNA: TGCAGCGTTGGGTCTGGTAATGAAAAACTGTTTTTT. The encoded protein is CSVGSGNEKLFF. The chain joins TRBV29-1 to TRBJ1-4; D unresolved. The germline CDR1 and CDR2 sequences are SQVTM and ANQGSEA. V was cut by 4 bases and J by 4 bases, with 7 bases left in between. The CDR3 runs 12 residues. Drawing the rest from reference TRBV29-1 and TRBJ1-4, the complete variable domain is SAVISQKPSRDICQRGTSLTIQCQVDSQVTMMFWYRQQPGQSLTLIATANQGSEATYESGFVIDKFPISRPNLTFSTLTVSNMSPEDSSIYLCSVGSGNEKLFFGSGTQLSVL.

The J gene is TRBJ1-5, the V gene TRBV28; 7 nucleotides line up with TRBD1. V was pared by 5 bases and J by 0 bases, with 7 bases of the junction left unmatched. CDR1 MDHEN and CDR2 SYDVKM come from the germline V gene. The CDR3 is 16 amino acids. CDR3 sequence: CASSPRQGISNQPQHF. DNA of the CDR3: TGTGCCAGCAGTCCCCGACAGGGAATTAGCAATCAGCCCCAGCATTTT.

This clonotype was seen only a few times. The chain combines TRBV27 with TRBJ2-5; possible D gene TRBD1, 6 bases. The germline V gene encodes CDR1 MNHEY and CDR2 SMNVEV (reference sequence). The CDR3 sequence is 15 residues long. V dropped 5 bases and J dropped 5 bases, with 18 bases sitting between them. CDR3 loop: CASSQGQYSTETQYF. The CDR3 nucleotides are TGTGCCAGCAGTCAAGGACAGTATTCAACGGAGACCCAGTACTTC.

This sequence joins TRBV29-1 and TRBJ2-3, with D unresolved. The CDR3 contains 11 residues. Germline assignment: CDR1 SQVTM and CDR2 ANQGSEA. The V gene lost 6 bases and the J gene lost 9 bases, with 13 bases spanning the gap. CDR3 loop: CSVTPLSTQYF. CDR3 DNA: TGCAGCGTCACGCCCCTTTCAACGCAGTATTTT.

The rearrangement links TRBV29-1 to TRBJ2-7, with D maybe TRBD1 (6 bases). The better agreement between TRBJ2-5 and the DNA end casts doubt on the J call. The CDR3 loop spans 13 amino acids. Germline CDR1 reads SQVTM; CDR2 reads ANQGSEA. The DNA for the CDR3 is TGCAGCATAACAGGGTGGGGACAAGAGACCCAGTACTTC. Translated, it gives CSITGWGQETQYF.

This clonotype was picked up a small number of times. The rearrangement links TRBV12-3 or TRBV12-4 to TRBJ1-5; no clear D. The CDR3 consists of 13 residues. Trimming pared 5 bases from V and 4 bases from J, leaving 9 bases between. CDR3 loop: CASSLRPNQPQHF. In DNA, the CDR3 is TGTGCCAGCAGTCTCAGACCTAATCAGCCCCAGCATTTT.

This clonotype has only a few counts. This may stem from a read error, because a much larger clone lies one nucleotide away. The chain has TRBV3-1 and TRBJ2-7; 9 nucleotides agree with TRBD2. The germline V gene encodes CDR1 LGHDT and CDR2 YNNKEL (reference sequence). This CDR3 has 15 residues. V gave up 2 bases and J gave up 4 bases; unmatched junction bases: 6. DNA for the CDR3: TGTGCCAGCAGCCAACGGCGAGCGGGAGGTTACGAGCAGTACTTC. Encoded protein: CASSQRRAGGYEQYF.

This chain joins TRBV20-1 and TRBJ2-1; 12 bases are a match to TRBD2. Germline lookup yields CDR1 DFQATT and CDR2 SNEGSKA (reference sequence). CDR3 length: 14 residues. The ends lost 2 bases at V and 12 bases at J; junction bases unmatched: 8. In DNA form, the CDR3 reads TGCAGTGCTAGAAAGACTAGCGGGAGCGTAGGGCAGTTCTTC. Translated: CSARKTSGSVGQFF.

The chain recombines TRBV15 with TRBJ2-3; a possible D gene is TRBD1 (6 bases). Per the germline V gene, CDR1 is LNHNV and CDR2 is YYDKDF (reference sequence). The V end was cut by 1 base, the J end by 4 bases, with 30 bases between. This CDR3 contains 21 residues. The DNA for the CDR3 is TGTGCCACCAGCAGAGCTACGAGAACCCGGGACACCCAAAAGGGGGCAGATACGCAGTATTTT. This gives the protein CATSRATRTRDTQKGADTQYF.

The chain employs TRBV20-1 and TRBJ2-3; TRBD2 is a possible D gene (6 bases). V shed 3 bases and J shed 6 bases, with 28 bases lying between them. The CDR3 consists of 18 residues. The V gene's germline CDR1 is DFQATT and CDR2 SNEGSKA (reference sequence). CDR3 bases: TGCAGTGCTAGGTTCGGGGACTCTCCCTCTTTCGCCCGGGATACGCAGTATTTT. Translation gives CSARFGDSPSFARDTQYF.